This T cell receptor beta chain originates from a study of shared clonotypes between healthy human individuals. Overall study results and limits: Represented diversity (both genetic and exposure-history) was limited by the small number of donors. With a few donors compared, around 5% of naive CD4 clonotypes were shared. A reduction in generation probabilities was seen for non-shared clonotypes relative to those shared by all four donors.

The authors ran the assay at deep level. Assay used: immunoSEQ multiplex PCR; TCRdb lists only in-frame clones, some missing. The sample consists of a few million clones, just over 90% of them appearing once. About this clone: Its antigen is unknown.

There are 14 residues in the CDR3. Germline-derived CDR1 and CDR2 are WNHNN and SYGVQD (reference sequence). With V trimmed by 6 bases and J by 2 bases, 6 bases remained unmatched. Sequencing was done on a sample of naive CD4+ T cells sorted from blood. Stated subset: CD45RA+ positively selected. The TCR originated in a man aged 18-30 years in good health. The V gene is TRBV10-1, the J gene TRBJ2-7; 8 bases agree with TRBD2. The CDR3 DNA is TGCGCCAGCAGCCATAGCGGGAATCCCTACGAGCAGTACTTC. It yields the protein CASSHSGNPYEQYF.